This T cell receptor beta chain was recovered during a study of blood T cell repertoires in COVID-19 (TCRdb year 2020). Notes on the research overall: Samples covering the acute and convalescent phases of COVID-19 were provided by collaborators in the United States, Italy and Spain. The prospective study material was composed of cDNA or gDNA derived from T cells, B-cell-depleted T cells, or PBMCs. The repertoires were released in a freely available public database intended as a resource for research on the immune response to SARS-CoV-2. Subjects who had been exposed to COVID-19, were actively infected with it, or had recovered from it provided the deeply sampled blood TCRbeta repertoires that made up the dataset. Samples came from the ongoing ImmuneRACE study (first 160 participants) plus 1,254 subjects from 6 global collaborators. The sample metadata nearly always contained a de-identified subject ID, COVID-19 status, age in years and sex. HLA class I and class II types, where available, came from metadata supplied by the sample provider rather than from assay-based typing.

This clone is a singleton in its sample. It lacks a known antigen. No much larger clone exists at a distance of one base, and base qualities are not known. Summary of the overall study and its limitations: How much clinical and demographic metadata was included differed by source and by participant, and the metadata was provided uncurated.

The immunoSEQ Assay, a bias-controlled multiplex PCR, was used to amplify TCRbeta CDR3 regions from genomic DNA. In the authors' own workflow: The number of nucleated cells in each sample was estimated from the amplification of reference gene primers within the assay. To quantify the absolute abundance of each unique TCRbeta CDR3 rearrangement, sequence reads were collapsed and filtered. For each sample, productive Simpson clonality was calculated as the square root of Simpson's diversity index over productive rearrangements. The table comes from immuneACCESS by way of TCRdb, which keeps in-frame sequences with V and J called. Part of the clones is missing from these tables; in studies checked, under half for an unresolved V gene and the rest for unknown reasons. V and J calls plus clone size are reproduced from that table; the DNA served to infer D and trimming. For this sample there are some 340,000 clones; 83% appear just once. The ten largest account for 2.5% to 3.5% of the sample.

The CDR3 contains 17 residues, cysteine and phenylalanine counted. The read is trimmed to its CDR3 DNA, 51 bases read in frame from base 1. V trim: 0 bases; J trim: 4 bases; unmatched bases: 9. The CDR1 and CDR2 encoded by the germline V gene (reference sequence) are LGHDT and YNNKEL. Each collaborating institution followed its own protocols to collect whole blood in K2EDTA tubes. For TCRbeta analysis, collaborators shipped samples as frozen whole blood, isolated PBMCs, or DNA extracted from either of those sample types. The V and J genes are TRBV3-1 (or the pseudogene TRBV3-2) and TRBJ1-3; 7 bases in between match TRBD1. The TCR was taken from a man younger than 45 with active or convalescent COVID-19. The sequencing sample was made of peripheral blood. CDR3 protein: CASSQDFTGVLGNTIYF. The nucleotide sequence reads as follows: TGTGCCAGCAGCCAAGATTTTACAGGGGTACTGGGAAACACCATATATTTT.